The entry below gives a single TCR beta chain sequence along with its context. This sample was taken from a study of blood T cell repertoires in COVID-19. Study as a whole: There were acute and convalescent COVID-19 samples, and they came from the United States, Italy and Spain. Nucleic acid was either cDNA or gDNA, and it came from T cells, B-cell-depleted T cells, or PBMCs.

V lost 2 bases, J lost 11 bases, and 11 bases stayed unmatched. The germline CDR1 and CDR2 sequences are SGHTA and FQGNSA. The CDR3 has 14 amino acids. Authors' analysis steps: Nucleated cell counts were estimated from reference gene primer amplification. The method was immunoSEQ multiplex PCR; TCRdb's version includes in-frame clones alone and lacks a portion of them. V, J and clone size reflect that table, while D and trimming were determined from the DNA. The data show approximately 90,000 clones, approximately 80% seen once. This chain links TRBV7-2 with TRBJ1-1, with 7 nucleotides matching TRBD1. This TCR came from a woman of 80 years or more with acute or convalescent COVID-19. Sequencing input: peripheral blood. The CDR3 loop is CASSLMKQGFGAFF. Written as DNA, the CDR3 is TGTGCCAGCAGCTTAATGAAACAGGGGTTCGGGGCTTTCTTT.